This TCR beta chain was identified during a study of blood T cells in healthy people across ages. With 5 bases removed from V and 1 base from J, the gap between germline ends came to 12 bases. This CDR3 comprises 15 residues. Germline CDR1 reads SEHNR; CDR2 reads FQNEAQ (reference sequence). A sample-barcoded 5' primer and a J-beta primer mix were used in a second PCR of roughly 7 to 11 cycles. No fewer than 2.5 million CDR3-containing paired-end reads came from each sample. TCRdb recomputed calls from the 5' RACE reads with MiXCR, one row per CDR3 protein. Of about 1.4 million distinct CDR3 sequences listed, roughly 60% are singletons. Total RNA was isolated from each sample in quantities of at least 5 micrograms.

Sample: blood. The chain is built from TRBV7-9 and TRBJ2-1; D unclear. The receptor was isolated from a man between 18 and 35 years old in good health. The CDR3 sequence is CASSQAHQSYNEQFF. For the CDR3, the DNA is TGTGCCAGCAGCCAGGCCCACCAATCCTACAATGAGCAGTTCTTC.